This T cell receptor beta chain was sequenced during a study of cytomegalovirus exposure and HLA in healthy donors. With 6 bases removed from V and 0 bases from J, the gap between germline ends came to 12 bases. The CDR3 has 15 residues. From germline, CDR1 is PRHDT and CDR2 FYEKMQ (reference sequence). Although they were nominally healthy when sampled, donors likely had unrecorded immune exposures. As to this clone: Its antigen is currently unknown.

General study points: V- and J-gene trimming of TCR beta was linked (in a later analysis) to a missense DCLRE1C variant. The authors assumed roughly uniform sequencing depth across donors for presence/absence analyses. Reports indicated that the classifier achieved high specificity and sensitivity in diagnosing cytomegalovirus status.

The PCR used 60 Vbeta and 13 Jbeta primers. Data came from immunoSEQ multiplex PCR; TCRdb stores just in-frame clones and leaves some out. The sample consists of 100,000 to 120,000 clones, roughly 79% of them appearing once. V gene TRBV13 combines with J gene TRBJ2-1; D might be TRBD2 (5 bases). The clonotype comes from a male donor in good health and CMV-seronegative. Sequenced material: PBMCs. The CDR3 coding sequence is TGTGCCAGCAGATCTAGCCTAAGCTCCTACAATGAGCAGTTCTTC. It translates to CASRSSLSSYNEQFF.